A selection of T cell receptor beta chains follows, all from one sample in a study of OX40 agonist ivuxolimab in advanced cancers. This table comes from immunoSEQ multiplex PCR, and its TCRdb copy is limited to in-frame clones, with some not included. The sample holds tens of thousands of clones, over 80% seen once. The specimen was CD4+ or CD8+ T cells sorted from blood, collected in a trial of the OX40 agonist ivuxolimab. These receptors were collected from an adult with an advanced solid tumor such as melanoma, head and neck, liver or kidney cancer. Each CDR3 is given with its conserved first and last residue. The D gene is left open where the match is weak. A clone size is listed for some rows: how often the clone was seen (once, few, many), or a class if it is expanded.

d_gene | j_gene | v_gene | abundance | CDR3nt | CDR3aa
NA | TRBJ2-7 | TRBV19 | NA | TGTGCCAGTAGGCAGGGGATCGGCGAGCAGTACTTC | CASRQGIGEQYF
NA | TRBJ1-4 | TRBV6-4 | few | TGTGCCAGCAGTGGGCGGGGTGAAAAACTGTTTTTT | CASSGRGEKLFF
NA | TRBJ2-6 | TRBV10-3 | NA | TGTGCCATCAGTGAAGGGCAGGGTACCACTGGGGCCAACGTCCTGACTTTC | CAISEGQGTTGANVLTF
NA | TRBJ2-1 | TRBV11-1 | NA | TGTGCCAGCAGCTTACCCAGCCCCGGGAAGTTCTTC | CASSLPSPGKFF
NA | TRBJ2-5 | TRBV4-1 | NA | TGCGCCAGCAGCCAAGAAGGGCAGAGCTACCAAGAGACCCAGTACTTC | CASSQEGQSYQETQYF
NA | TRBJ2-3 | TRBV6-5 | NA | TGTGCCAGCAGTTATGCCCTGGGGCGAACAGATACGCAGTATTTT | CASSYALGRTDTQYF
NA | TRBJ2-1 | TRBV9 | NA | TGTGCCAGCAGCTTAGATGGGAGGAATGAGCAGTTCTTC | CASSLDGRNEQFF
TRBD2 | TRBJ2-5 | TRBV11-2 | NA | TGTGCCAGCAGCTTGCAAGCGGGAGGGGGAGAGACCCAGTACTTC | CASSLQAGGGETQYF
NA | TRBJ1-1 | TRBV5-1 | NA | TGCGCCAGCAGCTCGAACACTGAAGCTTTCTTT | CASSSNTEAFF
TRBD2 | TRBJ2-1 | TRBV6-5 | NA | TGTGCCAGCAGTACTCGCCCGGGACTAGAGCAGTTCTTC | CASSTRPGLEQFF
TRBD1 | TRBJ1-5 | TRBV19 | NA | TGTGCCAGTCAGTCGGGACAGGATGGTCAGCCCCAGCACTTT | CASQSGQDGQPQHF
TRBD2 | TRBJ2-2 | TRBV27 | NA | TGTGCCAGCTCCCTACTAGCGGGAGCCGGGGAGCTGTTTTTT | CASSLLAGAGELFF
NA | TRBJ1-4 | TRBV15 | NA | TGTGCCACCAGCAGACAGGGGTCGGATGAAAAACTGTTTTTT | CATSRQGSDEKLFF
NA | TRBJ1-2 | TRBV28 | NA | TGTGCCAGCAGTTTATCAGCACAGCGCCATGGCTACACCTTC | CASSLSAQRHGYTF
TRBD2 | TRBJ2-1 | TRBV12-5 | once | TGTGCTAGTGGTTTTGCGGGAGGAGGCGATGAGCAGTTCTTC | CASGFAGGGDEQFF
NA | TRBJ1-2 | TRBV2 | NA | TGTGCCAGCAGTGTAGGAGGGTTTGGCTACACCTTC | CASSVGGFGYTF
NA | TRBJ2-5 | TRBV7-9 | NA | TGTGCCAGCAGCCCAAGGGAGACCCAGTACTTC | CASSPRETQYF
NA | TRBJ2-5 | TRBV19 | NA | TGTGCCAGTAGTGTGCTGGGGGAGACCCAGTACTTC | CASSVLGETQYF
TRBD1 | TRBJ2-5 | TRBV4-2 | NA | TGTGCCAGCAGCCAACCTGGGGGACAGGAGACCCAGTACTTC | CASSQPGGQETQYF
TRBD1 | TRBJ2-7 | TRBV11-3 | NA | TGTGCCAGCAGCTTAGCCGGGGGACAGGGGGTATACGAGCAGTACTTC | CASSLAGGQGVYEQYF
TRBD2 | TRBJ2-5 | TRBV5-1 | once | TGCGCCAGCAGCTTAGGTTCTAGCGGGAGGATGGGGGAGACCCAGTACTTC | CASSLGSSGRMGETQYF
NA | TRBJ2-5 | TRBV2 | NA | TGTGCCAGCAGTCGTAGCCGCGAAGAGACCCAGTACTTC | CASSRSREETQYF